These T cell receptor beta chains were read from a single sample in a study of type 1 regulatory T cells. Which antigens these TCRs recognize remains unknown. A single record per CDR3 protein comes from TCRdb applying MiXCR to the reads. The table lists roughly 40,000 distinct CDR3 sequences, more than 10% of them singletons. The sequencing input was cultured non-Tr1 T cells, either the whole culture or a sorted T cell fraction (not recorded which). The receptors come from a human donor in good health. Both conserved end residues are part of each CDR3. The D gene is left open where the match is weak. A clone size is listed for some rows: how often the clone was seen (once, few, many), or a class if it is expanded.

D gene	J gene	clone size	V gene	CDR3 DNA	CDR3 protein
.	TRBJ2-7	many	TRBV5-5	TGTGCCAGCAGCTTGGGGCCCTCCGCCTCCTACGAGCAGTACTTC	CASSLGPSASYEQYF
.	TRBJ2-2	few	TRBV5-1	TGCGCCAGCAGCTGGGACACCGGGGAGCTGTTTTTT	CASSWDTGELFF
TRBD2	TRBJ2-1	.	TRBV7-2	TGTGCCAGCAGCTTACGGGCAGCGGGAGGGAGCTCCTACAATGAGCAGTTCTTC	CASSLRAAGGSSYNEQFF
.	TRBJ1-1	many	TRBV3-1	TGTGCCAGCAGCCACATAGCGGACACTGAAGCTTTCTTT	CASSHIADTEAFF
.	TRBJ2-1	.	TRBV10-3	TGTGCCATCAGTCGGGGCAACTACAATGAGCAGTTCTTC	CAISRGNYNEQFF
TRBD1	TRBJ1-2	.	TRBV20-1	TGCAGTGCTGCAGGGGGCGCTAACTATGGCTACACCTTC	CSAAGGANYGYTF
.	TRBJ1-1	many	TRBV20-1	TGCAGTGCTAGAGGAGGAGGTGAAGCTTTCTTT	CSARGGGEAFF
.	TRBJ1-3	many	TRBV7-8	TGTGCCAGCAGTCACACCCCCTCTGGAAACACCATATATTTT	CASSHTPSGNTIYF
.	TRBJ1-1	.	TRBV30	TGTGCCTGGAGTGTACCAGGGGCAGGGGTTACTGAAGCTTTCTTT	CAWSVPGAGVTEAFF
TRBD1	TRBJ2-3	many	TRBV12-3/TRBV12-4	TGTGCCAGTCACTCCCGGAGACAGGGCGAGGATACGCAGTATTTT	CASHSRRQGEDTQYF
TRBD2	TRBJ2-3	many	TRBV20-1	TGCAGTGCTAGGAGCGGGAGGGCGCCAGATACGCAGTATTTT	CSARSGRAPDTQYF
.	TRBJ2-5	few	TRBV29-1	TGCAGCGTCGACAGTGCATGGGAGACCCAGTACTTC	CSVDSAWETQYF
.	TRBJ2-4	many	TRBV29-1	TGCAGCGTTGAAGCTCCACTCAGGAACATTCAGTACTTC	CSVEAPLRNIQYF
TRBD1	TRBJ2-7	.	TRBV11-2	TGTGCCAGCAGCTTAGGGGGACAGTACTACGAGCAGTACTTC	CASSLGGQYYEQYF
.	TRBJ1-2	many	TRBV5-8	TGTGCCAGCAGCTCTCCGGGGGGCCCTAGCTATGGCTACACCTTC	CASSSPGGPSYGYTF
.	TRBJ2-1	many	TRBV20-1	TGCAGTGCTAGGCCTCATAGCGGTCTCTTTAATGAGCAGTTCTTC	CSARPHSGLFNEQFF
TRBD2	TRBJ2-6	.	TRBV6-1	TGTGCCAGCAGTGGAAGACTAGCGGGGGGCTCTGGGGCCGACGTCCTGACTTTC	CASSGRLAGGSGADVLTF
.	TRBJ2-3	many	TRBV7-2	TGTGCCAGCAGCTTAGTCGGGAGTCTGGGTACGCAGTATTTT	CASSLVGSLGTQYF
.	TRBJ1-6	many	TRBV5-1	TGCGCCAGCCGATTCCAGGCGGGGGCAGATTCACCCCTCCACTTT	CASRFQAGADSPLHF
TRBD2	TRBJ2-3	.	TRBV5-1	TGCGCCAGCAGCTTGGGAGTTAGCGGGAGCACAGATACGCAGTATTTT	CASSLGVSGSTDTQYF
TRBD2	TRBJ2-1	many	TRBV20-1	TGCAGTGCAAAAACTAGCGGCTGGCACAATGAGCAGTTCTTC	CSAKTSGWHNEQFF
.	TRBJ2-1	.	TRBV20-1	TGCAGTGCTGCGACAAGCAATGAGCAGTTCTTC	CSAATSNEQFF
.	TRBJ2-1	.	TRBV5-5	TGTGCCAGCAGCTCGGAAAGGGAGTTTAAGAATGAGCAGTTCTTC	CASSSEREFKNEQFF
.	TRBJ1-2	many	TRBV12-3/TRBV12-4	TGTGCCAGCAGTTTGCGCAGGAACTATGGCTACACCTTC	CASSLRRNYGYTF
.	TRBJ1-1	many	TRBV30	TGTGCCTGGAGGAGGCTCCGGGCCCCGAACACTGAAGCTTTCTTT	CAWRRLRAPNTEAFF
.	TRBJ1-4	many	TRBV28	TGTGCCAGCAGGATGGGGGGGGCTGATGAAAAACTGTTTTTT	CASRMGGADEKLFF
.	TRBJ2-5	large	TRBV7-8	TGTGCCAGCAGCTCGAACAGAGAGACCCAGTACTTC	CASSSNRETQYF
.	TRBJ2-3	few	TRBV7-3	TGTGCCAGCAGCTTATCAAAGGGAGATACGCAGTATTTT	CASSLSKGDTQYF
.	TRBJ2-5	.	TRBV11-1	TGTGCCAGCAGCTTACCCGGGGCACAAGAAGAGACCCAGTACTTC	CASSLPGAQEETQYF
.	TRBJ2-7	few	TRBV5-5	TGTGCCAGCAGCTTGAGCGAATACGAGCAGTACTTC	CASSLSEYEQYF
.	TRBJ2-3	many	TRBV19	TGTGCCAGTAGTATGGGTGGGGGAACGGTCACAGATACGCAGTATTTT	CASSMGGGTVTDTQYF
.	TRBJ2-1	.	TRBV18	TGTGCCAGCTCACGAACTAGTTTCGATGAGCAGTTCTTC	CASSRTSFDEQFF